The 30 T cell receptor beta chains below all came from one sample that was sequenced in a study of technical replicates of blood from several donors. Profiled with immunoSEQ multiplex PCR; TCRdb holds only in-frame clones, not every one. The sample carries 70,000 to 80,000 clones, 90% to 95% recorded once. The specimen sequenced was T cells isolated from PBMCs. These receptors originate from a human donor in good health. Some clones in this sample may be carry-over from other donors' samples.

The chain carries TRBV5-1 and TRBJ2-3; TRBD2 aligns across 14 bases. Germline trimming cut 4 bases from V and 2 bases from J; bases unmatched to any gene: 6. This CDR3 is built from 17 residues. Germline assignment: CDR1 SGHRS and CDR2 YFSETQ. The CDR3 loop reads CASSRLAGGGNTDTQYF. CDR3 nucleotides: TGCGCCAGCAGCCGACTAGCGGGAGGGGGGAACACAGATACGCAGTATTTT.

This sequence joins TRBV29-1 and TRBJ2-5; TRBD2 matches at 9 bases. The CDR3 is 18 residues long. The ends lost 2 bases at V and 5 bases at J; junction bases unmatched: 18. Germline CDR1 is SQVTM and CDR2 is ANQGSEA. The CDR3 coding sequence is TGCAGCGTTGAACCCCCGGGGAGCGGGAGGCCGAGTAGGGAGACCCAGTACTTC. It encodes CSVEPPGSGRPSRETQYF.

The rearrangement joins TRBV4-1 to TRBJ2-1; 7 nucleotides match TRBD1. The V gene's germline CDR1 is MGHRA and CDR2 YSYEKL. V lost 4 bases to trimming and J lost 0 bases; unmatched junction nucleotides: 12. This CDR3 region has 18 residues. CDR3 in DNA: TGCGCCAGCAGCCGAACCCCCCCGGGACAGAGCTCCTACAATGAGCAGTTCTTC. It yields the protein CASSRTPPGQSSYNEQFF.

This rearrangement joins TRBV5-6 to TRBJ2-1; 7 nucleotides align to TRBD1. Trimming cost V 3 bases and J 4 bases; bases outside gene matches: 7. The CDR3 is 15 amino acids. Germline CDR1 is SGHDT and CDR2 is YYEEEE. The CDR3 here is CASSSTGQLYNEQFF. The CDR3 DNA reads TGTGCCAGCAGCTCGACGGGACAGCTTTACAATGAGCAGTTCTTC.

This sequence joins TRBV5-1 and TRBJ1-6; D may be TRBD1 (6 bases). The V gene's germline CDR1 is SGHRS and CDR2 YFSETQ. Trimming stripped 3 bases from V and 7 bases from J, with 17 bases between. The CDR3 runs 16 residues. The CDR3 region has the DNA TGCGCCAGCAGCTGGGGCACGGACAGACTAAATTCACCCCTCCACTTT. This codes for CASSWGTDRLNSPLHF.

The chain links TRBV27 to TRBJ2-1, with D possibly TRBD1 on 5 matching bases. Per germline, CDR1 MNHEY and CDR2 SMNVEV (reference sequence). V lost 3 bases and J lost 9, with 15 bases in between. The CDR3 loop spans 14 amino acids. The CDR3 DNA sequence: TGTGCCAGCAGTTTTAAGAAGGGGCCGGTTGAGCAGTTCTTC. As protein: CASSFKKGPVEQFF.

J is TRBJ2-1 and V is TRBV7-9; 9 bases match TRBD2. V lost 1 base and J lost 9; bases outside the gene matches: 7. Germline CDR1 SEHNR, CDR2 FQNEAQ (reference sequence). CDR3 length: 15 residues. The CDR3 DNA is TGTGCCAGCAGCTTAGTGGGAGCGGGGGGCGGTGAGCAGTTCTTC. As protein: CASSLVGAGGGEQFF.

This chain uses TRBV27 with TRBJ2-7; maybe TRBD1 (8 bases). V was trimmed by 7 bases and J by 3 bases, leaving 22 bases between them. The CDR3 spans 16 residues. Germline V gives CDR1 MNHEY, CDR2 SMNVEV (reference sequence). The CDR3: CASIETGEGNFYEQYF. CDR3 bases: TGTGCCAGCATAGAGACAGGGGAGGGAAATTTCTACGAGCAGTACTTC.

The chain employs TRBV9 and TRBJ2-1, with 8 bases identical to TRBD2. The CDR3 extends over 15 amino acids. The V gene end was trimmed by 6 bases and the J gene end by 0 bases; junction bases not matched to a gene: 5. Germline V CDR1 and CDR2: SGDLS, YYNGEE. CDR3 bases: TGTGCCAGCAACCCAAGCGGGAGCTCCTACAATGAGCAGTTCTTC. Translated: CASNPSGSSYNEQFF. The full variable domain, with the rest looked up from reference TRBV9 and TRBJ2-1, is DSGVTQTPKHLITATGQRVTLRCSPRSGDLSVYWYQQSLDQGLQFLIQYYNGEERAKGNILERFSAQQFPDLHSELNLSSLELGDSALYFCASNPSGSSYNEQFFGPGTRLTVL.

The gene calls are TRBV5-1 and TRBJ2-1; perhaps TRBD1 as D (7 bases). The CDR3 spans 15 residues. The germline gives CDR1 SGHRS, CDR2 YFSETQ. V dropped 4 bases and J dropped 9 bases, with 20 bases sitting between them. CDR3 amino acids: CASSRRQGLRIEQFF. Here the CDR3 DNA reads TGCGCCAGCAGCCGACGACAGGGACTCAGGATTGAGCAGTTCTTC.

This chain links TRBV18 with TRBJ2-7; 10 bases agree with TRBD2. This CDR3 is built from 18 residues. J was trimmed by 0 bases and V by 2 bases; bases with no gene match: 10. The germline V gene has CDR1 KGHSH and CDR2 LQKENI. CDR3 DNA sequence: TGTGCCAGCTCACCATCATCTAGCGGGAGTTTCTTCTCCTACGAGCAGTACTTC. Its protein product is CASSPSSSGSFFSYEQYF.

V and J are TRBV7-9 and TRBJ2-7; the match to TRBD1 covers 9 bases. CDR3 length equals 14 residues. The junction had 7 bases not matched to a gene; V was cut back by 5 bases and J by 5 bases. Germline loops: CDR1 SEHNR, CDR2 FQNEAQ (reference sequence). CDR3 in DNA: TGTGCCAGCAGCCCCCGGACAGGGGTAAACGAGCAGTACTTC. It encodes CASSPRTGVNEQYF.

Regarding this clone: One end of the junction does not line up with germline, which may come from a read error. J is TRBJ2-7 and V is TRBV28, with TRBD2 identical over 7 bases. The CDR3 runs 17 residues. CDR1 and CDR2 (germline): MDHEN, SYDVKM. CDR3 nucleotides: TGTGCCAGCAGAAATAGGGTTGTGGCGGGAGAGTCCTGCGAGCAGTACTTC. Its translation: CASRNRVVAGESCEQYF.

This clone has a single count. The chain joins TRBV7-9 to TRBJ2-1; TRBD2 matches at 9 bases. The V and J ends lost 5 bases and 3 bases, in that order; junction bases with no gene match: 5. The CDR3 is made up of 15 amino acids. Germline V gene lookup returns CDR1 SEHNR and CDR2 FQNEAQ (reference sequence). The CDR3 protein is CASSLTSGIYNEQFF. The CDR3 DNA follows: TGTGCCAGCAGCCTGACTAGCGGAATCTACAATGAGCAGTTCTTC.

This rearrangement joins TRBV5-1 to TRBJ2-7; D ambiguous. Trimming took off 0 bases at V and 5 bases at J, with 3 bases between the two ends. From germline, CDR1 is SGHRS and CDR2 YFSETQ. The CDR3 is 11 amino acids. The CDR3 sequence is CASSLANEQYF. In DNA, the CDR3 is TGCGCCAGCAGCTTGGCCAACGAGCAGTACTTC.

The chain couples TRBV12-5 to TRBJ1-5; no clear D. The CDR3 contains 17 residues. Trimming pared 2 bases from V and 0 bases from J, leaving 14 bases between. Germline V CDR1 and CDR2: LGHNT, FRNRAP. The DNA for the CDR3 is TGTGCTAGTGGTTTGAACTTAGCGGTCGGTAGCAATCAGCCCCAGCATTTT. It yields the protein CASGLNLAVGSNQPQHF.

The rearrangement uses TRBV13 and TRBJ2-2; a weak D match, TRBD2 (5 bases). V lost 5 bases, J lost 8 bases, and 12 bases lay in between. The CDR3 totals 13 residues. The germline CDR1 and CDR2 sequences are PRHDT and FYEKMQ (reference sequence). The CDR3 loop is CASSRLSGGELFF. The CDR3 region has the DNA TGTGCCAGCAGCCGACTATCTGGGGGGGAGCTGTTTTTT.

The chain uses TRBV5-4 and TRBJ2-7; 7 bases agree with TRBD2. The CDR3 has 15 residues. V shed 0 bases and J 2 bases; nucleotides not matched to a gene: 5. Germline V gives CDR1 SGHNT, CDR2 YYREEE (reference sequence). The CDR3 DNA reads TGTGCCAGCAGCTTGGCAGGACTAGAAACCTACGAGCAGTACTTC. Protein product: CASSLAGLETYEQYF.

The chain employs TRBV9 and TRBJ2-3; 11 bases align to TRBD2. The junction had 6 bases not matched to a gene; V was cut back by 4 bases and J by 2 bases. Germline CDR1 SGDLS, CDR2 YYNGEE. This CDR3 has 16 amino acids. The CDR3 coding sequence is TGTGCCAGCAGCTCCCGACTAGCGGGGTACACAGATACGCAGTATTTT. Encoded protein: CASSSRLAGYTDTQYF.

In the case of this clone: Other DNA sequences of this sample code for an identical CDR3. V gene TRBV28 combines with J gene TRBJ2-7, with 16 bases that match TRBD2. Trimming at V came to 6 bases and at J to 0 bases, leaving 8 bases not matched to a gene. Looked up from germline, CDR1 is MDHEN and CDR2 is SYDVKM. The CDR3 runs 18 residues. CDR3 sequence (DNA): TGTGCCAGCAGGCGTCCGGGACTAGCGGGGGGGAGCTCCTACGAGCAGTACTTC. This encodes CASRRPGLAGGSSYEQYF.

The chain employs TRBV28 and TRBJ2-3; TRBD2 agrees at 11 bases. The germline CDR1 and CDR2 sequences are MDHEN and SYDVKM. The CDR3 covers 17 residues. The J segment lost 5 bases and the V segment lost 4 bases, leaving 11 bases of the junction unmatched. The CDR3 nucleotides are TGTGCCAGCAGTTCACTATCCCTAGCGGGAGGCGGAGATACGCAGTATTTT. The encoded protein is CASSSLSLAGGGDTQYF.

The rearrangement joins TRBV7-9 to TRBJ1-2, with TRBD1 matching 7 bases. CDR3 size: 16 residues. Germline CDR1 is SEHNR and CDR2 is FQNEAQ (reference sequence). V lost 1 base and J lost 5; bases outside the gene matches: 10. CDR3 residues: CASSLDEGGAWYGYTF. DNA for the CDR3: TGTGCCAGCAGCTTAGATGAAGGGGGCGCCTGGTATGGCTACACCTTC.

The chain uses TRBV5-5 and TRBJ1-4, with D unclear. Trimming stripped 5 bases from V and 8 bases from J, with 19 bases between. Germline CDR1 reads SGHKS; CDR2 reads YYEKEE (reference sequence). This CDR3 has 15 residues. The CDR3 coding sequence is TGTGCCAGCAGTCTGTCGGGGATCCGAGGGGAAAAACTGTTTTTT. Amino acids: CASSLSGIRGEKLFF.

The chain uses TRBV6-4 and TRBJ2-3, with D perhaps TRBD2 (6 bases). The V end was cut by 6 bases, the J end by 0 bases, with 10 bases between. From germline, CDR1 is MRHNA and CDR2 SNTAGT. There are 14 residues in the CDR3. As DNA, the CDR3 is TGTGCCAGCAGCGGGAGCGAGAGCACAGATACGCAGTATTTT. Its protein product is CASSGSESTDTQYF.

The V call is TRBV7-8, the J call TRBJ2-1; tentatively, D is TRBD2 (6 bases). The CDR3 covers 15 residues. Germline lookup yields CDR1 SGHVS and CDR2 FQNEAQ. Trimming shortened V by 1 base and J by 4 bases, and 11 bases separated the two germline ends. Here the CDR3 reads CASSLGGSGYNEQFF. CDR3 nucleotides: TGTGCCAGCAGCTTAGGGGGTAGCGGATACAATGAGCAGTTCTTC.

The rearrangement links TRBV7-3 to TRBJ2-1, with D perhaps matching TRBD1 (6 bases). This CDR3 region has 15 residues. The ends were cut back, 4 bases at V and 2 bases at J, with 12 bases in the middle. In germline, CDR1 is SGHTA, CDR2 FQGTGA. CDR3 DNA: TGTGCCAGCAGCTCACCACAGGGTGCCTACAATGAGCAGTTCTTC. This gives the protein CASSSPQGAYNEQFF.

This clone was observed a few times. The chain joins TRBV7-9 to TRBJ1-1, with a tentative D call TRBD1 (6 bases). This CDR3 is 14 amino acids long. Germline CDR1 is SEHNR and CDR2 is FQNEAQ (reference sequence). Trimming pared 1 base from V and 6 bases from J, leaving 12 bases between. DNA of the CDR3: TGTGCCAGCAGCTTAGGAGGCAGGGGACCTGAAGCTTTCTTT. Translation: CASSLGGRGPEAFF.

The V call is TRBV5-6, the J call TRBJ2-5; a weak D match, TRBD1 (5 bases). Deletions cut 1 base from V and 3 bases from J, with 16 bases between. The CDR3 runs 16 residues. The germline gives CDR1 SGHDT, CDR2 YYEEEE. This chain's CDR3 is CASSLRAKGYEETQYF. In DNA form, the CDR3 reads TGTGCCAGCAGCTTGAGGGCAAAGGGGTATGAAGAGACCCAGTACTTC.

CDR3 protein: CASSPEGLAGGFYEQYF. CDR3 sequence (DNA): TGTGCCAGCTCACCCGAGGGACTAGCGGGGGGTTTTTACGAGCAGTACTTC. This chain joins TRBV18 and TRBJ2-7, with 15 bases identical to TRBD2. J gave up 4 bases and V 3 bases, and 7 bases lay outside the gene matches. The CDR3 runs 17 residues. Looked up from germline, CDR1 is KGHSH and CDR2 is LQKENI.

The chain recombines TRBV4-1 with TRBJ2-5; D might be TRBD2 (7 bases). Trimming cost V 4 bases and J 3 bases, with 21 bases left between them. The CDR3 has 17 residues. Looked up from germline, CDR1 is MGHRA and CDR2 is YSYEKL. The CDR3 region is CASSLYPGGGGEETQYF. The CDR3 bases are TGCGCCAGCAGCCTGTACCCCGGCGGAGGGGGGGAAGAGACCCAGTACTTC.